The subject of this entry is one TCR beta chain. The record originates from a study of blood T cell repertoires in COVID-19. At the level of the study: Samples of COVID-19 (acute and convalescent) were obtained from the United States, Italy and Spain. The analysed material was cDNA or gDNA that came from T cells, B-cell-depleted T cells, or PBMCs.

Deletions cut 0 bases from V and 0 bases from J, with 17 bases between. The CDR3 has 17 residues. Germline values: CDR1 GTSNPN, CDR2 SVGIG (reference sequence). The authors' processing: The assay estimated nucleated cells by amplifying reference gene primers. Assay: immunoSEQ multiplex PCR; the TCRdb copy retains only in-frame clones and omits some. V and J calls plus clone size are reproduced from that table; the DNA served to infer D and trimming. The sample holds roughly 110,000 clones, about four fifths seen once. The rearrangement links TRBV30 to TRBJ1-1; D is unresolved. The TCR comes from a human donor in a cohort sampled during active COVID-19. Sequenced sample: peripheral blood. Here the CDR3 reads CAWSVLGKRLMNTEAFF. The DNA of the CDR3 is TGTGCCTGGAGTGTACTCGGCAAGAGACTCATGAACACTGAAGCTTTCTTT.